Listed here are 16 T cell receptor beta chains from one sample, sequenced in a study of OX40 agonist ivuxolimab in advanced cancers. Generated by immunoSEQ multiplex PCR, the TCRdb table keeps only in-frame clones and is missing some. This sample has 92,000 or so clones; about 84% occur once, and the top ten carry approximately 5.5%. The sample was CD4+ or CD8+ T cells sorted from blood, taken in a trial of the OX40 agonist ivuxolimab. The receptors originated from an adult with an advanced solid tumor such as melanoma, head and neck, liver or kidney cancer.

The chain couples TRBV7-9 to TRBJ2-7, with D uncertain. Trimming removed 5 bases at V and 3 bases at J, with 11 bases between. CDR1 and CDR2 (germline): SEHNR, FQNEAQ (reference sequence). CDR3 length: 13 residues. The CDR3 nucleotides are TGTGCCAGCAGCCCGGACGGATTCTACGAGCAGTACTTC. It specifies CASSPDGFYEQYF.

The V call is TRBV9, the J call TRBJ2-7; 8 bases are a match to TRBD1. Germline V gene sequence: CDR1 SGDLS, CDR2 YYNGEE. V lost 4 bases and J lost 5; bases outside the gene matches: 11. The CDR3 is made up of 15 amino acids. The DNA of the CDR3 is TGTGCCAGCAGCCCGGGGCAGGGGGCGAGGAACGAGCAGTACTTC. Protein: CASSPGQGARNEQYF.

V is TRBV7-2 and J is TRBJ2-7; unclear D gene. The germline V gene has CDR1 SGHTA and CDR2 FQGNSA. The CDR3 has 14 amino acids. V was clipped by 3 bases and J by 0 bases, with 9 bases between them. The CDR3 region has the DNA TGTGCCAGCAGCTTGGACGTCAGCTCCTACGAGCAGTACTTC. Translating it yields CASSLDVSSYEQYF.

CDR3 sequence reads: CASSDMGTGGHGTQYF. CDR3 in DNA: TGTGCCAGCAGCGATATGGGGACAGGGGGGCACGGGACCCAGTACTTC. The chain carries TRBV21-1 and TRBJ2-5; TRBD1, the table's D call, lacks a check against the DNA. TRBV21-1 is listed as a pseudogene. The length of the CDR3 is 16 residues.

The chain is built from TRBV7-7 and TRBJ2-7, with 14 positions matching TRBD2. There are 20 residues in the CDR3. CDR1 SSHAT and CDR2 FNYEAQ come from the germline V gene (reference sequence). V trimming: 2 bases; J trimming: 5 bases; junction bases outside the gene matches: 17. CDR3 coding DNA: TGTGCCAGCAGCTTACAGGGACAGGCCCGACTAGCGGGGGGGAGGAACGAGCAGTACTTC. As protein: CASSLQGQARLAGGRNEQYF.

Of note for this clone: Other DNA sequences within the sample encode an identical CDR3. The chain joins TRBV18 to TRBJ2-5, with 8 bases aligning to TRBD1. CDR1 KGHSH and CDR2 LQKENI come from the germline V gene. V lost 2 bases, J lost 1 base, and 0 bases stayed unmatched. The CDR3 loop spans 14 amino acids. The CDR3 region is CASSPGTGQETQYF. CDR3 DNA sequence: TGTGCCAGCTCACCAGGGACAGGCCAAGAGACCCAGTACTTC. Based on the CDR3 plus reference TRBV18 and TRBJ2-5, the full variable domain is NAGVMQNPRHLVRRRGQEARLRCSPMKGHSHVYWYRQLPEEGLKFMVYLQKENIIDESGMPKERFSAEFPKEGPSILRIQQVVRGDSAAYFCASSPGTGQETQYFGPGTRLLVL.

For this clone: One end of the junction does not line up with germline, which may come from a read error. This rearrangement joins TRBV7-9 to TRBJ2-7; D not resolved. The length of the CDR3 is 15 residues. Germline-derived CDR1 and CDR2 are SEHNR and FQNEAQ (reference sequence). CDR3 protein: CASTLPRVGYYEQYF. CDR3 in DNA: TGTGCCAGCACCTTACCCCGGGTGGGGTATTACGAGCAGTACTTC.

As DNA, the CDR3 is TGTGCCAGCAGCTTAACGGGCATGGATTCACCCCTCCACTTT. It codes for CASSLTGMDSPLHF. The chain couples TRBV7-3 to TRBJ1-6, with D uncertain. Germline CDR1 is SGHTA and CDR2 is FQGTGA. This CDR3 has 14 residues. V lost 0 bases and J 8 bases, leaving 8 bases between the germline ends.

The genes are TRBV2 and TRBJ2-2; 8 positions agree with TRBD2. The CDR3 spans 15 residues. The V and J ends lost 5 bases and 5 bases, in that order; junction bases with no gene match: 7. From germline, CDR1 is SNHLY and CDR2 FYNNEI. In DNA, the CDR3 is TGTGCCAGCAGTTCCGGGACTAGAGGGACCGGGGAGCTGTTTTTT. It yields the protein CASSSGTRGTGELFF.

CDR3 sequence (DNA): TGCAGCGTTGGCGTTCCGACAGGCCCCTTCTATGGCTACACCTTC. Protein: CSVGVPTGPFYGYTF. This chain uses TRBV29-1 with TRBJ1-2, with D possibly TRBD1 on 6 matching bases. This CDR3 is 15 amino acids long. Trimming shortened V by 4 bases and J by 4 bases, and 19 bases separated the two germline ends. Germline V CDR1 and CDR2: SQVTM, ANQGSEA. Filled out from reference TRBV29-1 and TRBJ1-2, the complete variable domain reads SAVISQKPSRDICQRGTSLTIQCQVDSQVTMMFWYRQQPGQSLTLIATANQGSEATYESGFVIDKFPISRPNLTFSTLTVSNMSPEDSSIYLCSVGVPTGPFYGYTFGSGTRLTVV.

The chain is built from TRBV7-2 and TRBJ1-5; perhaps TRBD1 as D (6 bases). Germline values: CDR1 SGHTA, CDR2 FQGNSA. The ends were cut back, 3 bases at V and 6 bases at J, with 18 bases in the middle. The CDR3 is 16 residues long. The CDR3 sequence: CASSLQGPYVGQPQHF. DNA for the CDR3: TGTGCCAGCAGCTTGCAGGGGCCCTACGTAGGTCAGCCCCAGCATTTT.

This clone was seen more than once but under ten times. Here the CDR3 reads CAAGPTGGYTF. The DNA for the CDR3 is TGTGCCGCTGGACCCACGGGCGGCTACACCTTC. This chain links TRBV6-1 with TRBJ1-2; D is unclear. Germline CDR1 reads MNHNS; CDR2 reads SASEGT. Deletions cut 11 bases from V and 8 bases from J, with 15 bases between. The CDR3 is 11 residues long.

The gene calls are TRBV29-1 and TRBJ1-2; the D is unclear. Trimming pared 3 bases from V and 6 bases from J, leaving 5 bases between. The length of the CDR3 is 10 residues. The germline V gene has CDR1 SQVTM and CDR2 ANQGSEA. CDR3 region: CSVDRDGYTF. CDR3 nucleotide sequence: TGCAGCGTTGATCGGGATGGCTACACCTTC.

The chain combines TRBV27 with TRBJ2-7; the match to TRBD2 covers 13 bases. Per the germline V gene, CDR1 is MNHEY and CDR2 is SMNVEV (reference sequence). With 5 bases clipped from V and 0 bases from J, the junction kept 4 bases outside the gene matches. This CDR3 region has 16 residues. The CDR3: CASSTRTSGSSYEQYF. The CDR3 region has the DNA TGTGCCAGCAGTACCCGGACTAGCGGGAGCTCCTACGAGCAGTACTTC.

The rearrangement uses TRBV5-6 and TRBJ2-1; TRBD2 aligns across 13 bases. V was clipped by 4 bases and J by 0 bases; unmatched bases: 4. CDR1 and CDR2 (germline): SGHDT, YYEEEE. The CDR3 extends over 17 amino acids. The CDR3 is CASSEGLAGNSYNEQFF. Written as DNA, the CDR3 is TGTGCCAGCAGCGAGGGACTAGCGGGGAACTCCTACAATGAGCAGTTCTTC.

V gene TRBV19 combines with J gene TRBJ1-2; TRBD1 matches 9 bases. This CDR3 has 16 residues. CDR1 LNHDA and CDR2 SQIVND come from the germline V gene (reference sequence). V lost 5 bases, J lost 7 bases, and 14 bases stayed unmatched. In nucleotides, the CDR3 is TGTGCCAGTAGTCCGGGACAGGGAGCCTATGGGGCTGGCTACACCTTC. Its protein is CASSPGQGAYGAGYTF. The whole variable domain, filled in from reference TRBV19 and TRBJ1-2, reads DGGITQSPKYLFRKEGQNVTLSCEQNLNHDAMYWYRQDPGQGLRLIYYSQIVNDFQKGDIAEGYSVSREKKESFPLTVTSAQKNPTAFYLCASSPGQGAYGAGYTFGSGTRLTVV.